This T cell receptor (beta chain) was sequenced for a study of cytomegalovirus exposure and HLA in healthy donors. Looking at the study overall: Falling in the Caucasian-associated ancestry cluster were roughly 80% of some 400 genotyped donors. General study points: Despite most TCR sequences being rare, some public TCRs occurred in many donors. Presence/absence analyses assumed roughly uniform sequencing depth across donors. Earlier results showed most TCR beta V segments being productive about 87% or about 30% of the time.

This CDR3 comprises 16 residues. The V gene's germline CDR1 is MNHEY and CDR2 SVGAGI. With V trimmed by 0 bases and J by 1 base, 3 bases remained unmatched. With respect to this clone: The antigen remains undetermined.

Primers for the PCR totalled 60 Vbeta and 13 Jbeta. TCRdb keeps only in-frame clones here, not all; method: immunoSEQ multiplex PCR. This sample has 70,000 to 80,000 clones; approximately 81% occur once, and the top ten carry nearly 9%. This sequence was found in a woman aged 40 to 50 in good health and CMV-seropositive. The sequencing sample was made of PBMCs. The chain combines TRBV6-5 with TRBJ2-7; 10 bases match TRBD1. CDR3 region: CASSYSDRGGSYEQYF. The DNA of the CDR3 is TGTGCCAGCAGTTACTCGGACAGGGGGGGTTCCTACGAGCAGTACTTC.